This T cell receptor beta chain was captured by sequencing in a study of blood T cell repertoires in COVID-19. In the study overall: The United States, Italy and Spain supplied acute and convalescent COVID-19 samples. PBMCs, B-cell-depleted T cells, or T cells were the source of the cDNA or gDNA that made up the material.

CDR1 is SGHAT and CDR2 is FQNNGV in the germline V gene. V shed 5 bases, J shed 5 bases, and the junction held 12 bases outside the gene matches. The CDR3 loop spans 17 amino acids. Original processing methods: Amplified reference gene primers provided the basis for estimating nucleated cell counts. Sequencing used immunoSEQ multiplex PCR; TCRdb keeps in-frame clones, though not all of them. The V and J calls and clone size are taken from that table; D and trimming were inferred from the DNA. The sample has about 250,000 clones, about 73% seen once. The source is a woman of 80 years or more with acute or convalescent COVID-19. The sequenced sample consisted of peripheral blood. The genes are TRBV11-2 and TRBJ2-7; 13 nucleotides agree with TRBD2. CDR3 in DNA: TGTGCCAGCAGCCCCCGGACTAGCGGGAGTCTTTCCCACGAGCAGTACTTC. This sequence encodes CASSPRTSGSLSHEQYF.